The 23 T cell receptor beta chains below all came from one sample that was sequenced in a study of Tregs in tolerant kidney transplant recipients. Measured with immunoSEQ multiplex PCR; TCRdb has only the in-frame clones, and not every one. The repertoire has just over 30,000 clones, 82% of them found once; the top ten carry around 2%. No antigen has been identified for these receptors. Source material: Tregs from blood cultured with allogeneic cells. The receptors here all came from a human donor in good health.

V is TRBV5-8 and J is TRBJ2-3; TRBD1 is a possible D gene (6 bases). V was cut by 0 bases and J by 2 bases, with 13 bases left in between. The CDR3 length is 16 residues. Germline-derived CDR1 and CDR2 are SGHTS and YDEGEE. CDR3 sequence: CASSLGMAGDTDTQYF. DNA for the CDR3: TGTGCCAGCAGCTTGGGAATGGCAGGGGACACAGATACGCAGTATTTT.

The chain uses TRBV11-2 and TRBJ2-3; tentative D call: TRBD2 (5 bases). Trimming pared 1 base from V and 2 bases from J, leaving 7 bases between. This CDR3 has 14 residues. Germline V gene lookup returns CDR1 SGHAT and CDR2 FQNNGV. CDR3 bases: TGTGCCAGCAGCTTAGGGGAGAACACAGATACGCAGTATTTT. Translation: CASSLGENTDTQYF.

The chain employs TRBV5-1 and TRBJ2-5; no clear D gene. V lost 7 bases and J 2 bases, leaving 6 bases between the germline ends. The CDR3 is 11 residues long. The germline V gene encodes CDR1 SGHRS and CDR2 YFSETQ. CDR3 residues: CASGKQETQYF. As DNA, the CDR3 is TGCGCCAGCGGTAAGCAAGAGACCCAGTACTTC.

The genes are TRBV7-9 and TRBJ1-2; TRBD1 matches 7 bases. The CDR3 has 14 residues. Germline CDR1 is SEHNR and CDR2 is FQNEAQ (reference sequence). V trimming: 5 bases; J trimming: 5 bases; junction bases outside the gene matches: 8. The DNA for the CDR3 is TGTGCCAGCAGCCTGGGACAGCTTGTATATGGCTACACCTTC. It encodes CASSLGQLVYGYTF.

This clone was seen more than once but under ten times. The chain links TRBV7-9 to TRBJ1-6; D not resolved. Germline assignment: CDR1 SEHNR and CDR2 FQNEAQ (reference sequence). This CDR3 comprises 14 residues. The ends were cut back, 4 bases at V and 10 bases at J, with 14 bases in the middle. CDR3 DNA: TGTGCCAGCAGCTCTAGTGGTGAAGAATCACCCCTCCACTTT. Translated: CASSSSGEESPLHF.

This clone was observed a single time. The chain uses TRBV19 and TRBJ2-5; 8 bases match TRBD2. This CDR3 has 14 amino acids. V trimming: 6 bases; J trimming: 4 bases; junction bases outside the gene matches: 7. Germline V lookup: CDR1 LNHDA, CDR2 SQIVND (reference sequence). The DNA for the CDR3 is TGTGCCAGTAGCCAACGTACTAGCGGAGAGACCCAGTACTTC. Protein: CASSQRTSGETQYF.

The V call is TRBV19, the J call TRBJ1-1; D possibly corresponds to TRBD1 (5 bases). V lost 8 bases to trimming and J lost 6 bases, with 13 bases between them. The CDR3 contains 12 residues. Per the germline V gene, CDR1 is LNHDA and CDR2 is SQIVND (reference sequence). CDR3: CASYRGTAEAFF. The CDR3 DNA is TGTGCCAGTTACCGTGGGACGGCTGAAGCTTTCTTT.

The V call is TRBV28, the J call TRBJ2-7, with D perhaps matching TRBD1 or TRBD2 (5 bases each). The CDR3 contains 12 residues. From germline, CDR1 is MDHEN and CDR2 SYDVKM. V was shortened by 2 bases and J by 3 bases, with 5 bases between the two germline ends. The CDR3 spells CASSLGGYEQYF. CDR3 bases: TGTGCCAGCAGTTTAGGGGGCTACGAGCAGTACTTC.

The chain is built from TRBV15 and TRBJ2-2; no clear D. Germline CDR1 LNHNV, CDR2 YYDKDF (reference sequence). The CDR3 is 12 residues long. Trimming shortened V by 4 bases and J by 5 bases, and 5 bases separated the two germline ends. The CDR3 sequence is CATSKLTGELFF. Here the CDR3 DNA reads TGTGCCACCAGCAAGCTGACCGGGGAGCTGTTTTTT. Supplemented by reference TRBV15 and TRBJ2-2, the full variable domain reads DAMVIQNPRYQVTQFGKPVTLSCSQTLNHNVMYWYQQKSSQAPKLLFHYYDKDFNNEADTPDNFQSRRPNTSFCFLDIRSPGLGDTAMYLCATSKLTGELFFGEGSRLTVL.

J is TRBJ2-3 and V is TRBV7-2, with TRBD2 matching 10 bases. Germline-derived CDR1 and CDR2 are SGHTA and FQGNSA. This CDR3 has 17 residues. V trimming: 5 bases; J trimming: 6 bases; junction bases outside the gene matches: 14. The CDR3 coding sequence is TGTGCCAGCAGCACCCCCTTTAGCGGGGGGTGGGTGGATACGCAGTATTTT. This encodes CASSTPFSGGWVDTQYF.

This chain links TRBV4-3 with TRBJ2-3; D is ambiguous. Trimming stripped 1 base from V and 0 bases from J, with 8 bases between. This CDR3 has 15 residues. Germline V CDR1 and CDR2: LGHNA, YSLEER. CDR3 amino acids: CASSQGRVSTDTQYF. The CDR3 DNA follows: TGCGCCAGCAGCCAAGGAAGGGTCAGCACAGATACGCAGTATTTT.

In DNA form, the CDR3 reads TGCGCCAGCAGCCAAGGGAGACTGGGCGAGCAGTACTTC. As protein: CASSQGRLGEQYF. This chain connects TRBV4-3 to TRBJ2-7, with D unclear. Trimming left V 1 base short and J 6 bases short, with 10 bases between. Germline loops: CDR1 LGHNA, CDR2 YSLEER. The CDR3 has 13 amino acids.

The rearrangement links TRBV9 to TRBJ2-2; the match to TRBD2 covers 9 bases. V dropped 4 bases and J dropped 7; count of bases not matched to a gene: 8. CDR3 length: 15 amino acids. CDR1 is SGDLS and CDR2 is YYNGEE in the germline V gene. CDR3 nucleotides: TGTGCCAGCAGCTCCAGCGGGAGGAGAGACGGGGAGCTGTTTTTT. This translates into CASSSSGRRDGELFF.

The chain joins TRBV6-6 to TRBJ2-3, with no clear D. CDR3 length: 13 amino acids. Per the germline V gene, CDR1 is MNHNY and CDR2 is SVGAGI (reference sequence). V shed 2 bases and J shed 1 base, with 4 bases lying between them. The DNA for the CDR3 is TGTGCCAGCAGTTACGCTGGCACAGATACGCAGTATTTT. As protein: CASSYAGTDTQYF.

This clone was recorded only once. The chain uses TRBV4-3 and TRBJ1-4, with 7 bases matching TRBD1. Germline loops: CDR1 LGHNA, CDR2 YSLEER. Unmatched junction bases numbered 5, after V lost 0 bases and J lost 7 bases. The CDR3 extends over 15 amino acids. The CDR3, as DNA: TGCGCCAGCAGCCAAGAGGGCGGGACAGCTGAAAAACTGTTTTTT. It yields the protein CASSQEGGTAEKLFF.

The V gene is TRBV5-4, the J gene TRBJ1-4; 10 bases fit TRBD1. The CDR3 length is 16 residues. Unmatched junction bases numbered 5, after V lost 1 base and J lost 5 bases. Germline V gene data show CDR1 as SGHNT and CDR2 as YYREEE (reference sequence). The CDR3 coding sequence is TGTGCCAGCAGCTTGCGTGGGGGACAGGGGAATGAAAAACTGTTTTTT. Its translation is CASSLRGGQGNEKLFF.

This chain connects TRBV6-5 to TRBJ1-1; the D gene is possibly TRBD1 (5 bases). Trimming removed 2 bases from V and 2 bases from J, with 9 bases in between. This CDR3 has 14 amino acids. Germline V gene sequence: CDR1 MNHEY, CDR2 SVGAGI. The chain's CDR3 is CASSYGTHNTEAFF. The CDR3 bases are TGTGCCAGCAGTTACGGGACTCATAACACTGAAGCTTTCTTT.

The chain is built from TRBV2 and TRBJ2-4, with D unresolved. Germline values: CDR1 SNHLY, CDR2 FYNNEI. V lost 5 bases to trimming and J lost 2 bases, with 13 bases between them. The CDR3 sequence is 15 residues long. The CDR3 sequence is CASSTFHWSKNIQYF. The DNA for the CDR3 is TGTGCCAGCAGTACCTTCCATTGGTCCAAAAACATTCAGTACTTC.

V gene TRBV19 combines with J gene TRBJ2-3; maybe TRBD2 (6 bases). Germline V CDR1 and CDR2: LNHDA, SQIVND (reference sequence). The V end was cut by 3 bases, the J end by 2 bases, with 15 bases between. The CDR3 length is 16 residues. The CDR3 region has the DNA TGTGCCAGTAGTATTTTAGGGGCGGGACTCACAGATACGCAGTATTTT. Translated: CASSILGAGLTDTQYF. The variable domain in full, completed from reference TRBV19 and TRBJ2-3, reads DGGITQSPKYLFRKEGQNVTLSCEQNLNHDAMYWYRQDPGQGLRLIYYSQIVNDFQKGDIAEGYSVSREKKESFPLTVTSAQKNPTAFYLCASSILGAGLTDTQYFGPGTRLTVL.

In this sample, this clone turned up a few times. The chain uses TRBV11-2 and TRBJ2-5, with TRBD2 as a possible D gene (6 bases). Germline-derived CDR1 and CDR2 are SGHAT and FQNNGV. The CDR3 consists of 15 residues. Between the trimmed V and J ends, which lost 2 bases and 2 bases, there was a span of 12 bases. Here the CDR3 reads CASSLLRDSQETQYF. The CDR3 DNA follows: TGTGCCAGCAGCTTACTCCGGGACTCTCAAGAGACCCAGTACTTC. The full variable domain, its missing parts supplied by reference TRBV11-2 and TRBJ2-5, is EAGVAQSPRYKIIEKRQSVAFWCNPISGHATLYWYQQILGQGPKLLIQFQNNGVVDDSQLPKDRFSAERLKGVDSTLKIQPAKLEDSAVYLCASSLLRDSQETQYFGPGTRLLVL.

The CDR3 DNA reads TGTGCCAGCAGCTTAGGGGGACACTCCAATTCACCCCTCCACTTT. Amino acids: CASSLGGHSNSPLHF. The rearrangement links TRBV7-6 to TRBJ1-6; D is perhaps TRBD1 (6 bases). Per germline, CDR1 SGHVS and CDR2 FNYEAQ. The ends were cut back, 1 base at V and 7 bases at J, with 11 bases in the middle. The CDR3 extends over 15 amino acids.

The chain joins TRBV2 to TRBJ2-7; no clear D. This CDR3 spans 13 amino acids. V lost 8 bases and J 5 bases, leaving 16 bases between the germline ends. The germline CDR1 and CDR2 sequences are SNHLY and FYNNEI. This chain's CDR3 is CASSARTENEQYF. CDR3 coding DNA: TGTGCCAGCTCGGCCAGGACGGAAAACGAGCAGTACTTC.

A few counts support this clone. This chain joins TRBV4-1 and TRBJ1-5; TRBD1 aligns across 8 bases. Per germline, CDR1 MGHRA and CDR2 YSYEKL. This CDR3 comprises 16 residues. The junction had 14 bases not matched to a gene; V was cut back by 8 bases and J by 5 bases. The CDR3 is CASDLNSTGEYQPQHF. The CDR3 coding sequence is TGCGCCAGCGATTTAAACTCGACAGGGGAGTATCAGCCCCAGCATTTT.